The entry below describes one TCR beta chain. Antigen specificity is unknown. Exposure to brentuximab vedotin varied, and each patient had relapsed following autologous stem cell transplantation. The protocol was immunoSEQ multiplex PCR, while the TCRdb copy is restricted to in-frame clones and leaves out a portion. The sample consists of under 15,000 clones, 84% of them appearing once. The data belong to a study of PD-1 blockade in classical Hodgkin lymphoma. Background on the study: Nivolumab was given intravenously to patients at 3 mg/kg every 2 weeks.

Germline CDR1 reads MDHEN; CDR2 reads SYDVKM. With V trimmed by 5 bases and J by 4 bases, 5 bases remained unmatched. This CDR3 is built from 14 residues. General study points: While CD8+ TCR diversity did not rise significantly by C4D1, CD4+ TCR diversity did. In newly diagnosed patients, baseline TCR diversity was reportedly below that of healthy donors.

The rearrangement links TRBV28 to TRBJ1-2; 9 bases align to TRBD1. The specimen was peripheral blood mononuclear cells (PBMCs), collected at baseline. The TCR sequence derives from a human donor with classical Hodgkin lymphoma. The CDR3 here is CASSPTTGGYGYTF. The CDR3 DNA reads TGTGCCAGCAGTCCCACGACAGGGGGCTATGGCTACACCTTC.